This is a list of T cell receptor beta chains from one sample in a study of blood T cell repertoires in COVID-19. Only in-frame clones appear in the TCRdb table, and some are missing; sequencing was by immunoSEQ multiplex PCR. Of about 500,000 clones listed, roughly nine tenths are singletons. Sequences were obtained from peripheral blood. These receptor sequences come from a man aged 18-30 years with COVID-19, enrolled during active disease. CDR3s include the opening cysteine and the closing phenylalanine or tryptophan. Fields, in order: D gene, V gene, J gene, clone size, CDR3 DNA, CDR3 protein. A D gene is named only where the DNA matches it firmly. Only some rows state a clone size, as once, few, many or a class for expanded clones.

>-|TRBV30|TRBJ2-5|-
TGTGCCTGGAGTGGTCAGGGTACAAATTTAGGCCTGTTAAGAGAGACCCAGTACTTC
CAWSGQGTNLGLLRETQYF
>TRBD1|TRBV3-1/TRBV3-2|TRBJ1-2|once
TGTGCCAGCAGCCAAGATCTTGTTACGGCAGGGGGCCGCTATGGCTACACCTTC
CASSQDLVTAGGRYGYTF
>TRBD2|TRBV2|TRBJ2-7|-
TGTGCCAGCAGAACTAGCGGGGTGACCTACGAGCAGTACTTC
CASRTSGVTYEQYF
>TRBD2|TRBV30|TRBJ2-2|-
TGTGCCTGGAGTCGAGCCCGGGGGGGGTCCGGGGAGCTGTTTTTT
CAWSRARGGSGELFF
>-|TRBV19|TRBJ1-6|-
TGTGCCAGTAGTACCCGGGTCTTTAATTCACCCCTCCACTTT
CASSTRVFNSPLHF
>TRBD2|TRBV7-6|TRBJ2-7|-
TGTGCCAGCAGCTTAGGTACCCTAGCGGGGCTCTCCTACGAGCAGTACTTC
CASSLGTLAGLSYEQYF
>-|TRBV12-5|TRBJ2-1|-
TGTGCTAGTGGTTTGTACGCGGCAGCTTCCTACAATGAGCAGTTCTTC
CASGLYAAASYNEQFF
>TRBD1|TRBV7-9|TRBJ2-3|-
TGTGCCAGCAGCGGGGACAGGGGGCGCCGAGGTACGCAGTATTTT
CASSGDRGRRGTQYF
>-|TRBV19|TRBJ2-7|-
TGTGCCAGTAGTATTAGCGAGGCCTACGAGCAGTACTTC
CASSISEAYEQYF
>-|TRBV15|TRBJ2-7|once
TGTGCCACCAGCAGAGAGGCGTCCGGGTACGAGCAGTACTTC
CATSREASGYEQYF
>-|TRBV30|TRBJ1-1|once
TGTGCCTGGGGATCAGACTGGAACACTGAAGCTTTCTTT
CAWGSDWNTEAFF
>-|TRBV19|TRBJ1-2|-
TGTGCCAGTAGTATAGGAGGCGGGTCATCCTATGGCTACACCTTC
CASSIGGGSSYGYTF
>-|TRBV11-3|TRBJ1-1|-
TGTGCCAGCAGCTTAGTGGGCCCAGGGGCTGGGACTGAAGCTTTCTTT
CASSLVGPGAGTEAFF
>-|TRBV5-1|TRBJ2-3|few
TGCGCCAGCAGCTTGCGTATAGATGATACGCAGTATTTT
CASSLRIDDTQYF
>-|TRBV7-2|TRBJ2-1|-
TGTGCCAGCAGCCAAAATAGCTATAATGAGCAGTTCTTC
CASSQNSYNEQFF
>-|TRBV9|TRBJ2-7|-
TGTGCCAGCAACCGACAAGGTACCAACTACGAGCAGTACTTC
CASNRQGTNYEQYF
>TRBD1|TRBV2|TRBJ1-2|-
TGTGCCAACAACGACAGGGTCGGGGGCTACACCTTC
CANNDRVGGYTF
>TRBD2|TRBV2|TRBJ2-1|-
TGTGCCAGCAAGCGGTTAGCGGGGAGACCTAATGAGCAGTTCTTC
CASKRLAGRPNEQFF
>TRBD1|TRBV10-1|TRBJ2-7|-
TGCGCCAGCTCCGGTATTCCGGGACAGGGAGGGGACGAGCAGTACTTC
CASSGIPGQGGDEQYF
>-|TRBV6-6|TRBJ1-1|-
TGTGCCAGCAGTTACGTCGACACGAACACTGAAGCTTTCTTT
CASSYVDTNTEAFF
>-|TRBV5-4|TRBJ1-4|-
TGTGCCAGCAGCCCCAGGCCAAATGAAAAACTGTTTTTT
CASSPRPNEKLFF
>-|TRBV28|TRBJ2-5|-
TGTGCCAGCAGATCCACAGGGAATCAAGAGACCCAGTACTTC
CASRSTGNQETQYF
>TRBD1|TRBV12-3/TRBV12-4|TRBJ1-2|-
TGTGCCAGCAGGGGGGACAGAAACTATGGCTACACCTTC
CASRGDRNYGYTF
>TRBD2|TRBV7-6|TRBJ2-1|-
TGTGCCAGCAGCTTAGTAGGCGGGGGCTCCTACAATGAGCAGTTCTTC
CASSLVGGGSYNEQFF
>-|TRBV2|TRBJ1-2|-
TGTGCCACCAAACGGGACACCCCGGACTATGGCTACACCTTC
CATKRDTPDYGYTF
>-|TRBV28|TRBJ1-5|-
TGTGCCAGCAGGGCCGAGACAGATAGCAATCAGCCCCAGCATTTT
CASRAETDSNQPQHF
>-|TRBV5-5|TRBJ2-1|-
TGTGCCAGCAGCTTGGGTAGTCTTAGAAACAATGAGCAGTTCTTC
CASSLGSLRNNEQFF
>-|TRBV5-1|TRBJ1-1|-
TGCGCCAGCACTGGGGGGGCGCAGGGCACTGAAGCTTTCTTT
CASTGGAQGTEAFF
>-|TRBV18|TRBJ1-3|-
TGTGCCAGCCATCAGGGATTCGGAAACACCATATATTTT
CASHQGFGNTIYF
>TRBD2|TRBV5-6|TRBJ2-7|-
TGTGCCAGCAGCTTGGGAGCGGGGGTCTACGAGCAGTACTTC
CASSLGAGVYEQYF
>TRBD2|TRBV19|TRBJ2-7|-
TGTGCCACAGCGGGACAGGGGGGACTAGCGGGAGGCGAGCAGTACTTC
CATAGQGGLAGGEQYF
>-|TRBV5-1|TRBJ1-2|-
TGCGCCAGCAGCCTAACCGGGACAAGGGGCTACACCTTC
CASSLTGTRGYTF
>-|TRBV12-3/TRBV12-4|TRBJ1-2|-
TGTGCCAGCAGTCCGACAGGTCGGAATGGCTACACCTTC
CASSPTGRNGYTF
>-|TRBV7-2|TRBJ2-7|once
TGTGCCAGCAGCTTACAAGGAGCCTTACTATACGAGCAGTACTTC
CASSLQGALLYEQYF
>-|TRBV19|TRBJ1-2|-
TGTGCCAGTAGTACCGGGACACATAACTATGGCTACACCTTC
CASSTGTHNYGYTF
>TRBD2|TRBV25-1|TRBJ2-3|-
TGTGCCAGCAGTGGGCCGACTAGCGGGAGTTCAAATACGCAGTATTTT
CASSGPTSGSSNTQYF
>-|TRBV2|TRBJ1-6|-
TGTGCCACCTCGGAGATACACTCACCCCTCCACTTT
CATSEIHSPLHF
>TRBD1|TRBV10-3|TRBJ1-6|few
TGTGCCATCGGGAACCAGGGGGCGGGTTCACCCCTCCACTTT
CAIGNQGAGSPLHF
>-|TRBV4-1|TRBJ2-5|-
TGCGCCAGCAGCCGAGGGGGAGAGACCCAGTACTTC
CASSRGGETQYF
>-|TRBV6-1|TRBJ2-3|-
TGTGCCAGCAGTGAAATTCCAACAGGTTATACAGATACGCAGTATTTT
CASSEIPTGYTDTQYF
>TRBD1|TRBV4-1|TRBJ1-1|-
TGCGCCAGCAGCCAAGTGACAGGGGCATTAATGAACACTGAAGCTTTCTTT
CASSQVTGALMNTEAFF
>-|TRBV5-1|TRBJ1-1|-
TGCGCCAGCAGCTCGGGCTTCATCTTGGGAGGCACTGAAGCTTTCTTT
CASSSGFILGGTEAFF
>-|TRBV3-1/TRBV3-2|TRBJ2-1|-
TGTGCCAGCAGCCAAGGGTATAGCAAATCCTACAATGAGCAGTTCTTC
CASSQGYSKSYNEQFF
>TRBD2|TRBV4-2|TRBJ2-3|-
TGTGCCAGCAGCCAAGACACCCTATTAGCGGGAGTGGGCACAGATACGCAGTATTTT
CASSQDTLLAGVGTDTQYF
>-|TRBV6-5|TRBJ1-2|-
TGTGCCAGCACCCCCCGGGCAGGGAACTATGGCTACACCTTC
CASTPRAGNYGYTF
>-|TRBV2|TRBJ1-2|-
TGTGCCAGCAGTACCCCTGTAGAGGTCGGCGGCTACACCTTC
CASSTPVEVGGYTF